One sample yielded the 18 T cell receptor beta chains listed below, sequenced in a study of cytomegalovirus exposure and HLA in healthy donors. Profiling relied on immunoSEQ multiplex PCR, and the TCRdb table lists in-frame clones only, not all of them. The sample lists approximately 270,000 clones; almost 90% were seen once. The sample was PBMCs. These receptors originate from a woman younger than 30 in good health and CMV-seronegative.

The sample holds a few counts of this clone. This chain joins TRBV6-6 and TRBJ1-6; D gene ambiguous. The CDR3 consists of 16 residues. The V gene's germline CDR1 is MNHNY and CDR2 SVGAGI (reference sequence). Trimming took 6 bases from V and 6 from J, leaving 18 bases between them. The CDR3 spells CASSNRAPGGNSPLHF. The CDR3 nucleotides read TGTGCCAGCAGCAACCGGGCCCCCGGAGGTAATTCACCCCTCCACTTT.

The chain is built from TRBV9 and TRBJ2-5, with TRBD1 matching over 7 bases. The V and J ends lost 4 bases and 5 bases, in that order; junction bases with no gene match: 17. In germline, CDR1 is SGDLS, CDR2 YYNGEE. The CDR3 is 17 residues long. CDR3 sequence reads: CASSPDFAGTVGETQYF. The CDR3 bases are TGTGCCAGCAGCCCCGATTTCGCCGGGACAGTTGGGGAGACCCAGTACTTC.

This chain links TRBV2 with TRBJ1-6; 9 bases agree with TRBD1. The length of the CDR3 is 15 residues. J was trimmed by 5 bases and V by 5 bases; bases with no gene match: 4. CDR1 is SNHLY and CDR2 is FYNNEI in the germline V gene. The CDR3 loop reads CASSPRTGDNSPLHF. CDR3 bases: TGTGCCAGCAGTCCTAGGACAGGGGATAATTCACCCCTCCACTTT. Together with reference TRBV2 and TRBJ1-6, the CDR3 gives the full variable domain: EPEVTQTPSHQVTQMGQEVILRCVPISNHLYFYWYRQILGQKVEFLVSFYNNEISEKSEIFDDQFSVERPDGSNFTLKIRSTKLEDSAMYFCASSPRTGDNSPLHFGNGTRLTVT.

V and J are TRBV5-1 and TRBJ1-5, with 8 bases lining up with TRBD1. The germline V gene has CDR1 SGHRS and CDR2 YFSETQ. V shed 0 bases, J shed 4 bases, and the junction held 3 bases outside the gene matches. CDR3 size: 15 residues. CDR3 protein: CASSLATGVNQPQHF. The CDR3 DNA sequence: TGCGCCAGCAGCTTGGCGACAGGGGTAAATCAGCCCCAGCATTTT.

The chain has TRBV13 and TRBJ1-6, with 7 nucleotides matching TRBD1. The CDR3 runs 14 residues. CDR1 and CDR2 from the germline V gene are PRHDT and FYEKMQ (reference sequence). V gave up 3 bases and J gave up 5 bases; unmatched junction bases: 1. CDR3 bases: TGTGCCAGCAGCTTTGGACAGGATAATTCACCCCTCCACTTT. Residues: CASSFGQDNSPLHF.

The rearrangement joins TRBV6-5 to TRBJ2-1, with 8 bases fitting TRBD1. V gave up 0 bases and J gave up 3 bases; unmatched junction bases: 4. Germline V CDR1 and CDR2: MNHEY, SVGAGI. CDR3 size: 16 residues. CDR3 in DNA: TGTGCCAGCAGTTACTCTGTGGGACAGGTCTACAATGAGCAGTTCTTC. It codes for CASSYSVGQVYNEQFF.

The chain employs TRBV7-2 and TRBJ2-7; D is perhaps TRBD2 (6 bases). The CDR3 extends over 13 amino acids. Looked up from germline, CDR1 is SGHTA and CDR2 is FQGNSA. V dropped 6 bases and J dropped 7 bases, with 16 bases sitting between them. The CDR3, as DNA: TGTGCCAGCAGACCCCACTCGGGGGAAGAGCAGTACTTC. Translation gives CASRPHSGEEQYF.

The genes are TRBV10-3 and TRBJ2-7, with a possible D match to TRBD2 (5 bases). V lost 7 bases to trimming and J lost 2 bases, with 9 bases between them. From germline, CDR1 is ENHRY and CDR2 SYGVKD. The CDR3 has 12 amino acids. The CDR3 DNA reads as TGTGCCATCACCAACGGGGCCTACGAGCAGTACTTC. Its protein product is CAITNGAYEQYF.

This clone was counted once. The chain joins TRBV5-1 to TRBJ1-1, with TRBD1 identical over 7 bases. Germline-derived CDR1 and CDR2 are SGHRS and YFSETQ. V trimming: 0 bases; J trimming: 8 bases; junction bases outside the gene matches: 16. There are 17 residues in the CDR3. CDR3 nucleotide sequence: TGCGCCAGCAGCTTGGCAGGGGCAGGGGGGAACACTAGGGAAGCTTTCTTT. Its protein is CASSLAGAGGNTREAFF.

The V gene is TRBV28, the J gene TRBJ2-7, with TRBD1 matching 7 bases. Trimming cost V 5 bases and J 8 bases; bases outside gene matches: 15. Germline V gene sequence: CDR1 MDHEN, CDR2 SYDVKM. The CDR3 has 15 amino acids. The CDR3 DNA reads TGTGCCAGCAGTCTTCCCGGGACAGCGCTTACCCAGCAGTACTTC. It translates to CASSLPGTALTQQYF.

This clone was seen a handful of times. The chain links TRBV27 to TRBJ1-6; weak D call: TRBD1 (6 bases). Per germline, CDR1 MNHEY and CDR2 SMNVEV (reference sequence). The CDR3 covers 12 residues. V lost 5 bases and J 9 bases, leaving 8 bases between the germline ends. CDR3 loop: CASSVRGSPLHF. The CDR3, as DNA: TGTGCCAGCAGTGTCAGGGGTTCACCCCTCCACTTT.

The chain carries TRBV2 and TRBJ2-5, with 9 positions matching TRBD2. CDR3 length: 17 amino acids. V shed 4 bases, J shed 5 bases, and the junction held 14 bases outside the gene matches. From germline, CDR1 is SNHLY and CDR2 FYNNEI. CDR3 sequence reads: CASSARLAGNIVETQYF. CDR3 bases: TGTGCCAGCAGTGCGCGCCTAGCGGGGAACATCGTGGAGACCCAGTACTTC.

The V gene is TRBV6-5, the J gene TRBJ2-3, with no clear D. Per the germline V gene, CDR1 is MNHEY and CDR2 is SVGAGI. The ends were cut back, 2 bases at V and 0 bases at J, with 6 bases in the middle. This CDR3 is built from 14 residues. The CDR3 is CASSYGSSTDTQYF. The DNA of the CDR3 is TGTGCCAGCAGTTACGGCTCTAGCACAGATACGCAGTATTTT.

This chain joins TRBV5-6 and TRBJ2-7; D gene ambiguous. The length of the CDR3 is 13 residues. The germline V and J ends were trimmed by 2 bases and 0 bases, with 6 bases remaining between them. Looked up from germline, CDR1 is SGHDT and CDR2 is YYEEEE. This chain's CDR3 is CASSFWSSYEQYF. The CDR3 DNA reads as TGTGCCAGCAGCTTTTGGAGCTCCTACGAGCAGTACTTC. The whole variable domain, remainder taken from reference TRBV5-6 and TRBJ2-7, is DAGVTQSPTHLIKTRGQQVTLRCSPKSGHDTVSWYQQALGQGPQFIFQYYEEEERQRGNFPDRFSGHQFPNYSSELNVNALLLGDSALYLCASSFWSSYEQYFGPGTRLTVT.

V is TRBV10-3 and J is TRBJ1-1; D is unresolved. The CDR3 is 16 amino acids. V was cut by 6 bases and J by 2 bases, with 19 bases left in between. Germline CDR1 ENHRY, CDR2 SYGVKD. The CDR3 nucleotides read TGTGCCATCAGCCCCTACCAGGCCGGCTTAAACACTGAAGCTTTCTTT. Protein sequence: CAISPYQAGLNTEAFF.

This clone has a handful of counts. V gene TRBV5-5 combines with J gene TRBJ1-6, with a possible D match to TRBD1 (6 bases). This CDR3 is built from 14 residues. Trimming stripped 3 bases from V and 7 bases from J, with 11 bases between. Germline CDR1 and CDR2: SGHKS and YYEKEE (reference sequence). The CDR3 nucleotides read TGTGCCAGCAGCTCCAGGGGAGGGAATTCACCCCTCCACTTT. Amino acids: CASSSRGGNSPLHF.

This chain joins TRBV28 and TRBJ1-1, with 9 positions matching TRBD1. The CDR3 totals 16 residues. With 4 bases clipped from V and 1 base from J, the junction kept 7 bases outside the gene matches. CDR1 is MDHEN and CDR2 is SYDVKM in the germline V gene. CDR3 nucleotide sequence: TGTGCCAGCAGTTCGGGACAGGGCCGAGGGAACACTGAAGCTTTCTTT. It is translated as CASSSGQGRGNTEAFF.

The chain carries TRBV30 and TRBJ2-7; D remains unclear. The CDR3 extends over 13 amino acids. V dropped 5 bases and J dropped 0 bases, with 11 bases sitting between them. Germline V lookup: CDR1 GTSNPN, CDR2 SVGIG (reference sequence). CDR3: CAWGQASSYEQYF. Written as DNA, the CDR3 is TGTGCCTGGGGTCAGGCAAGCTCCTACGAGCAGTACTTC.